This TCR beta chain originates from a study of cytomegalovirus exposure and HLA in healthy donors. The primer mix had 60 Vbeta and 13 Jbeta primers. The repertoire was sequenced with immunoSEQ multiplex PCR; TCRdb's copy has only in-frame clones and lacks some. The profile shows some 170,000 clones, 75% to 80% of them singletons. Study-level points and caveats: Several of the most significant clusters were apparently associated with common viral pathogens in a later analysis.

This CDR3 region has 15 residues. Germline values: CDR1 MNHEY, CDR2 SMNVEV (reference sequence). With respect to this clone: Its cognate antigen is unknown.

The clonotype comes from a man aged 35 to 55 in good health and CMV-seropositive. The rearrangement uses TRBV27 and TRBJ2-5; 7 nucleotides agree with TRBD1. The DNA end is more similar to TRBJ2-7, so the J call may be wrong. The sequencing sample was made of PBMCs. CDR3 in DNA: TGTGCCAGCAGTCCCAGGGGGAGTGGCTCCTACGAGCAGTACTTC. Translation: CASSPRGSGSYEQYF.